The clone carrying this TCR beta chain appeared a few times. The antigen remains undetermined. Germline CDR1 is SEHNR and CDR2 is FQNEAQ (reference sequence). This CDR3 spans 18 amino acids. A second PCR, run for about 7 to 11 cycles, used a sample-barcoded 5' primer plus a J-beta primer mix. The yield of each sample was at least 2.5 million CDR3-containing paired-end reads. TCRdb processed the 5' RACE reads anew with MiXCR; each CDR3 protein has one entry. This sample has nearly 800,000 distinct CDR3 sequences; 20% to 25% occur once, and the top ten carry 3.7%. The entry originates in a study of blood T cells in healthy people across ages. Study-wide results and limits: Roughly linear declines in TCR beta diversity per million T cells occurred with age.

This sample also appeared in a second study, on T cells of mothers and their children.

The V gene is TRBV7-9, the J gene TRBJ2-5, with 10 bases lining up with TRBD1. The DNA end favors TRBJ2-7, so the J call may be wrong. This TCR was sampled from a boy between 10 and 17 years old in good health. Specimen: blood. The CDR3 DNA reads TGTGCCAGCAGCTTAGCGGGGACGGCGGGACAGGGGTCCTACGAGCAGTACTTC. Residues: CASSLAGTAGQGSYEQYF.